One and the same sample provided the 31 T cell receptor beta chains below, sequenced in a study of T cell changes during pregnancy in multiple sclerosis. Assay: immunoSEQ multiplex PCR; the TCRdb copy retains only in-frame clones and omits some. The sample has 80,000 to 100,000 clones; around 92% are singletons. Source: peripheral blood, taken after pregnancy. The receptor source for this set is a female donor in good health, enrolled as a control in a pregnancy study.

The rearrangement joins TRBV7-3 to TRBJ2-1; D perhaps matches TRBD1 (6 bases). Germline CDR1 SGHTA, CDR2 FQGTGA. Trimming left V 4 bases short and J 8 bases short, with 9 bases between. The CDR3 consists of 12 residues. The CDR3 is CASSYKGDEQFF. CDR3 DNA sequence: TGTGCCAGCAGCTATAAGGGGGATGAGCAGTTCTTC. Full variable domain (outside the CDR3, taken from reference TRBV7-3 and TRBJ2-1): GAGVSQTPSNKVTEKGKYVELRCDPISGHTALYWYRQSLGQGPEFLIYFQGTGAADDSGLPNDRFFAVRPEGSVSTLKIQRTERGDSAVYLCASSYKGDEQFFGPGTRLTVL.

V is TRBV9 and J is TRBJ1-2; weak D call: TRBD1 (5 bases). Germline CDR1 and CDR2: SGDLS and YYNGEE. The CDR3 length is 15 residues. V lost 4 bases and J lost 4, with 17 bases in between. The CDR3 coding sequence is TGTGCCAGCAGCCCTTCTGGGGGGACGCTCTATGGCTACACCTTC. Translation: CASSPSGGTLYGYTF.

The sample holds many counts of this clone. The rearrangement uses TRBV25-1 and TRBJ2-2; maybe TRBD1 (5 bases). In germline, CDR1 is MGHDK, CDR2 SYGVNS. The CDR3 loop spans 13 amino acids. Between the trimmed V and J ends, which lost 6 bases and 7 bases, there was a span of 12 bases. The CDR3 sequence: CASSTGIIGELFF. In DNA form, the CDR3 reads TGTGCCAGCAGCACAGGTATTATCGGGGAGCTGTTTTTT.

Here the CDR3 reads CASSQESDDRNTEAFF. Written as DNA, the CDR3 is TGCGCCAGCAGCCAAGAGAGTGACGACAGGAACACTGAAGCTTTCTTT. The chain has TRBV4-3 and TRBJ1-1; D may be TRBD1 (5 bases). The CDR3 sequence is 16 residues long. Germline V gives CDR1 LGHNA, CDR2 YSLEER. Trimming took 0 bases from V and 1 from J, leaving 12 bases between them.

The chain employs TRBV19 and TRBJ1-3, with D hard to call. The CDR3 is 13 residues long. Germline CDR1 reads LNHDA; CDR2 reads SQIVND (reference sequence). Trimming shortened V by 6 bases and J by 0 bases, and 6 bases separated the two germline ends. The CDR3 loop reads CASRGYSGNTIYF. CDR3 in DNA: TGTGCCAGTAGGGGCTACTCTGGAAACACCATATATTTT.

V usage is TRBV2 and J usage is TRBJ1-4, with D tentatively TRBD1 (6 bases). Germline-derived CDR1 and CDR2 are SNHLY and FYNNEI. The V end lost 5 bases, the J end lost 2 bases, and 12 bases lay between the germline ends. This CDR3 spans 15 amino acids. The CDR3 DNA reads TGTGCCAGCAGTAACACAGGGAAGACTAATGAAAAACTGTTTTTT. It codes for CASSNTGKTNEKLFF.

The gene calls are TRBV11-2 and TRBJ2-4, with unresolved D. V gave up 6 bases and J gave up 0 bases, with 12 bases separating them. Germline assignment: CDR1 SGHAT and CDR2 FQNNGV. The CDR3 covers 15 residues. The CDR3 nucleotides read TGTGCCAGCAGGTCGAGTTTCCTAGCCAAAAACATTCAGTACTTC. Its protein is CASRSSFLAKNIQYF.

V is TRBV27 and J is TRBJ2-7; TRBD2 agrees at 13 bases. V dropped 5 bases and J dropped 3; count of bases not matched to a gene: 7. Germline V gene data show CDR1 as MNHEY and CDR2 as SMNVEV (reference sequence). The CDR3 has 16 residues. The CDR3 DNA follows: TGTGCCAGCAGTCGACAAGGGACTAGCGGGGTCTACGAGCAGTACTTC. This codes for CASSRQGTSGVYEQYF.

CDR3 loop: CASRILAADTQYF. In nucleotides, the CDR3 is TGTGCCAGCAGAATACTAGCGGCGGATACGCAGTATTTT. This chain connects TRBV7-9 to TRBJ2-3; 8 bases map to TRBD2. Germline V gene lookup returns CDR1 SEHNR and CDR2 FQNEAQ (reference sequence). The J segment lost 6 bases and the V segment lost 6 bases, leaving 5 bases of the junction unmatched. The CDR3 extends over 13 amino acids. The whole variable domain, filled in from reference TRBV7-9 and TRBJ2-3, reads DTGVSQNPRHKITKRGQNVTFRCDPISEHNRLYWYRQTLGQGPEFLTYFQNEAQLEKSRLLSDRFSAERPKGSFSTLEIQRTEQGDSAMYLCASRILAADTQYFGPGTRLTVL.

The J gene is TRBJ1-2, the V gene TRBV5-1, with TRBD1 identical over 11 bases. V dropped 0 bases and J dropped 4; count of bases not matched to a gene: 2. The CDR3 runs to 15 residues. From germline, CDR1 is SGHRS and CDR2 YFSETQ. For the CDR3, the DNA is TGCGCCAGCAGCTTGGGGGACAGGGGGACCTATGGCTACACCTTC. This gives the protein CASSLGDRGTYGYTF.

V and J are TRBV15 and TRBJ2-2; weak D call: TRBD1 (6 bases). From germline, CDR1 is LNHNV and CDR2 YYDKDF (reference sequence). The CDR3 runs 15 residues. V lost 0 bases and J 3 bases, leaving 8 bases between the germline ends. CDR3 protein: CATSREDRDTGELFF. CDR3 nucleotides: TGTGCCACCAGCAGAGAGGACAGAGACACCGGGGAGCTGTTTTTT.

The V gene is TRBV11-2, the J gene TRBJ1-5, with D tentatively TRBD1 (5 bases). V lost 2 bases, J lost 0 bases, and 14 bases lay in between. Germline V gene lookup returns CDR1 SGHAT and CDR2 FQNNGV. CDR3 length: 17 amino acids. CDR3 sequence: CASSLKPGQGSNQPQHF. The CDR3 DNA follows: TGTGCCAGCAGCTTAAAACCCGGGCAGGGTAGCAATCAGCCCCAGCATTTT.

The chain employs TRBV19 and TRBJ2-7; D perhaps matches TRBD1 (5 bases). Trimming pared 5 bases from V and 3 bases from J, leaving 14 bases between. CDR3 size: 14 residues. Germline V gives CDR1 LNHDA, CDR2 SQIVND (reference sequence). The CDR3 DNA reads TGTGCCAGTAGTTACGACAGTTTAGGCTACGAGCAGTACTTC. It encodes CASSYDSLGYEQYF.

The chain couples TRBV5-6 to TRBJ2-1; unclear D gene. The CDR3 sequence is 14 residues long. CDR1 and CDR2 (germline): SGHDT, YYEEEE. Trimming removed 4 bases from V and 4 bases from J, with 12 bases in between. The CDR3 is CASSPPLRYNEQFF. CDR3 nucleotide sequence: TGTGCCAGCAGCCCACCCCTAAGATACAATGAGCAGTTCTTC. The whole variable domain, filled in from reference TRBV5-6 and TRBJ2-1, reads DAGVTQSPTHLIKTRGQQVTLRCSPKSGHDTVSWYQQALGQGPQFIFQYYEEEERQRGNFPDRFSGHQFPNYSSELNVNALLLGDSALYLCASSPPLRYNEQFFGPGTRLTVL.

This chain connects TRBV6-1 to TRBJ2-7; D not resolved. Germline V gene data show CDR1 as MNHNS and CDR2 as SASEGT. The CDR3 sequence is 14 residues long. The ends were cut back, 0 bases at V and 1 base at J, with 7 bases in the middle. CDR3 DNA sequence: TGTGCCAGCAGTGAAGCGGGCAATTCCTACGAGCAGTACTTC. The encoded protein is CASSEAGNSYEQYF.

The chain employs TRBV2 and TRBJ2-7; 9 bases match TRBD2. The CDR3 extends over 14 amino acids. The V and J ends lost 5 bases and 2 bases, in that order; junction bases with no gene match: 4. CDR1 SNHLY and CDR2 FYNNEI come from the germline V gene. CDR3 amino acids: CASSRLAEAYEQYF. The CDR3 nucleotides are TGTGCCAGCAGTAGACTAGCGGAGGCCTACGAGCAGTACTTC.

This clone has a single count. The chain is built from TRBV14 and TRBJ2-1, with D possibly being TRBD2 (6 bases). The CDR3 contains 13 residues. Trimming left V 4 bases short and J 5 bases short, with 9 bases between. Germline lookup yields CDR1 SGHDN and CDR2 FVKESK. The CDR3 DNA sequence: TGTGCCAGCAGCCCCGGGAGCCACAATGAGCAGTTCTTC. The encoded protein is CASSPGSHNEQFF.

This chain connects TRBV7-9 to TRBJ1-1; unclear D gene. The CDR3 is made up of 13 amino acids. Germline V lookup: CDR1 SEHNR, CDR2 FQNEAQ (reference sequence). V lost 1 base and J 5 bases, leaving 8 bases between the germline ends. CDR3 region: CASSLGERTEAFF. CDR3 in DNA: TGTGCCAGCAGCTTAGGGGAGCGGACTGAAGCTTTCTTT.

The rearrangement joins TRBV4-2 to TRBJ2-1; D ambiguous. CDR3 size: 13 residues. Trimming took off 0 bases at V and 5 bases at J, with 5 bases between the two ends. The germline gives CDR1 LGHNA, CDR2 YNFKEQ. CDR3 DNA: TGTGCCAGCAGCCAAGATCCCGACAATGAGCAGTTCTTC. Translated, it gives CASSQDPDNEQFF.

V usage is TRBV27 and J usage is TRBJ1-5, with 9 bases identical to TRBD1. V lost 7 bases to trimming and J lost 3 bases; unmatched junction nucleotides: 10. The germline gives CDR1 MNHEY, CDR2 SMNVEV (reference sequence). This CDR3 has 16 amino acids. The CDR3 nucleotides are TGTGCCAGCACCCACAAGACAGGGGGATTCAATCAGCCCCAGCATTTT. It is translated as CASTHKTGGFNQPQHF.

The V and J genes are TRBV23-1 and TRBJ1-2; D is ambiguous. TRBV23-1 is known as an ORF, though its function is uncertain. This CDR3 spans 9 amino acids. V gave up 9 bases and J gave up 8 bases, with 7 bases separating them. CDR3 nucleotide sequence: TGCGCCAGTGGGCCAGGCTACACCTTC. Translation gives CASGPGYTF.

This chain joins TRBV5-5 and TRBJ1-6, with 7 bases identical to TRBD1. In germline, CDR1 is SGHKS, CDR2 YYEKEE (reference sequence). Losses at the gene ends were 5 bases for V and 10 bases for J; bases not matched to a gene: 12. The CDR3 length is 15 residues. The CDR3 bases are TGTGCCAGCAGTGGGACAGCCGCTACAGGATCACCCCTCCACTTT. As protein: CASSGTAATGSPLHF. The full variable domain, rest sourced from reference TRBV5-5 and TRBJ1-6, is DAGVTQSPTHLIKTRGQQVTLRCSPISGHKSVSWYQQVLGQGPQFIFQYYEKEERGRGNFPDRFSARQFPNYSSELNVNALLLGDSALYLCASSGTAATGSPLHFGNGTRLTVT.

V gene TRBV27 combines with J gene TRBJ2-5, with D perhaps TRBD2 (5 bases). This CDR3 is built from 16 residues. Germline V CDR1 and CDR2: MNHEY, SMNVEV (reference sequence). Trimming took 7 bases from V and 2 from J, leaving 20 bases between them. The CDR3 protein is CASKLSSGSSQETQYF. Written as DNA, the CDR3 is TGTGCCAGCAAACTATCCTCGGGGTCGTCACAAGAGACCCAGTACTTC.

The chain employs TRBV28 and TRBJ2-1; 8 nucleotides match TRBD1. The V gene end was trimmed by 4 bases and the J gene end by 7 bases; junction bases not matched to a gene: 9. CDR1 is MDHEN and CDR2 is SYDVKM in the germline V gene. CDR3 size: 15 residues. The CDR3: CASSSRQGLGNEQFF. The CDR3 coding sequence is TGTGCCAGCAGTTCGCGACAGGGGCTAGGGAATGAGCAGTTCTTC. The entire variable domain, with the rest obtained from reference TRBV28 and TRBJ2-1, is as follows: DVKVTQSSRYLVKRTGEKVFLECVQDMDHENMFWYRQDPGLGLRLIYFSYDVKMKEKGDIPEGYSVSREKKERFSLILESASTNQTSMYLCASSSRQGLGNEQFFGPGTRLTVL.

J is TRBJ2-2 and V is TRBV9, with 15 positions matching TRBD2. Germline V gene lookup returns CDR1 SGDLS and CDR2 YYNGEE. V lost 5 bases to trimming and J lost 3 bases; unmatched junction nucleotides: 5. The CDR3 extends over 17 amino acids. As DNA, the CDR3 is TGTGCCAGCAGTGGGACTAGCGGGGGGCGGGACACCGGGGAGCTGTTTTTT. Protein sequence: CASSGTSGGRDTGELFF. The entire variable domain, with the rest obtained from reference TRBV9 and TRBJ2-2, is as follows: DSGVTQTPKHLITATGQRVTLRCSPRSGDLSVYWYQQSLDQGLQFLIQYYNGEERAKGNILERFSAQQFPDLHSELNLSSLELGDSALYFCASSGTSGGRDTGELFFGEGSRLTVL.

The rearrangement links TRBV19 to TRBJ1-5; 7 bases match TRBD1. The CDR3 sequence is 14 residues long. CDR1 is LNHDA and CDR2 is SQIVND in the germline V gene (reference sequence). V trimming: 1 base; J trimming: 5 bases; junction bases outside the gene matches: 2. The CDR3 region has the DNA TGTGCCAGTAGTATAGGCACAGGGGATCAGCCCCAGCATTTT. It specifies CASSIGTGDQPQHF.

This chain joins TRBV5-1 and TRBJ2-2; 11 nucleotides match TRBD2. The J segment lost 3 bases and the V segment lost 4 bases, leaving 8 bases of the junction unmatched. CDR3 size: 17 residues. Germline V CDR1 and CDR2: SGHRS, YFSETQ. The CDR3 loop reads CASSLPTSGGYTGELFF. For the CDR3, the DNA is TGCGCCAGCAGCCTCCCAACTAGCGGGGGATACACCGGGGAGCTGTTTTTT.

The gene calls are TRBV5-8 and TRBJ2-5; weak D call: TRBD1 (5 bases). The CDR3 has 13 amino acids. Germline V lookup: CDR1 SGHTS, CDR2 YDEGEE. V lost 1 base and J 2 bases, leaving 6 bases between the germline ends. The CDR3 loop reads CASSLRQQETQYF. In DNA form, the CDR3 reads TGTGCCAGCAGCTTGAGACAGCAAGAGACCCAGTACTTC.

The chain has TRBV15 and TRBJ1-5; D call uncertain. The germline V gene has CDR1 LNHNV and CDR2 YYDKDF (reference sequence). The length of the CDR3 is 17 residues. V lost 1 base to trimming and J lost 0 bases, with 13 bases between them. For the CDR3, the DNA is TGTGCCACCAGCAGAGTGGCGGGAAAATATAGCAATCAGCCCCAGCATTTT. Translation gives CATSRVAGKYSNQPQHF.

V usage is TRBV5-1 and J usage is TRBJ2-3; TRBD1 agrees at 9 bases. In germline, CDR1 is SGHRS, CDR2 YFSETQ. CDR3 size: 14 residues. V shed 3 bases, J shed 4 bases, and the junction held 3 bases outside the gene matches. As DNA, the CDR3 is TGCGCCAGCAGCTGGGACAGGGTGTCAGATACGCAGTATTTT. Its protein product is CASSWDRVSDTQYF.

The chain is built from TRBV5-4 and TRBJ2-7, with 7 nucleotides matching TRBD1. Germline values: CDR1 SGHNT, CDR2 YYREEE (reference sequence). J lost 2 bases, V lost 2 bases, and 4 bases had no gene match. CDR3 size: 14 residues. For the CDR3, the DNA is TGTGCCAGCAGCTTCGCCGACAGGGCCTACGAGCAGTACTTC. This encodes CASSFADRAYEQYF.